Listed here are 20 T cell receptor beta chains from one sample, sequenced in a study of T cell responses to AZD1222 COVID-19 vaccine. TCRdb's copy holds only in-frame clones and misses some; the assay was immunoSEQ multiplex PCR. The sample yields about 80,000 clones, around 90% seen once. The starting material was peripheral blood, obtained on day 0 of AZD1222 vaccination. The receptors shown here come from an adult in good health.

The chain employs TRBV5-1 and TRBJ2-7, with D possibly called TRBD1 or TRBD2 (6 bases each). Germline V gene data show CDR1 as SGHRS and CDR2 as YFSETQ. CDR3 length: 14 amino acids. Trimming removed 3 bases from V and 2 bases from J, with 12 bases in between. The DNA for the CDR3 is TGCGCCAGCAGCTCATCCGGGGGCACCTACGAGCAGTACTTC. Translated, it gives CASSSSGGTYEQYF.

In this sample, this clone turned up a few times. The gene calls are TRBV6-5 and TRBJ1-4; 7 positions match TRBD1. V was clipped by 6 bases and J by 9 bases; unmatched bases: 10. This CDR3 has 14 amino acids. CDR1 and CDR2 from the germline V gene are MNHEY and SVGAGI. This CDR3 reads CASSLDRDYKKLFF. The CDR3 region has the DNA TGTGCCAGCAGCCTTGACAGGGACTATAAAAAACTGTTTTTT.

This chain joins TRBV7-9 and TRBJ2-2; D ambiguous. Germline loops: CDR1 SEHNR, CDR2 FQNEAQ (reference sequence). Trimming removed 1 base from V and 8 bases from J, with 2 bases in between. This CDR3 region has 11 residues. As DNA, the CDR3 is TGTGCCAGCAGCTTAGTGGGGGAGCTGTTTTTT. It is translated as CASSLVGELFF.

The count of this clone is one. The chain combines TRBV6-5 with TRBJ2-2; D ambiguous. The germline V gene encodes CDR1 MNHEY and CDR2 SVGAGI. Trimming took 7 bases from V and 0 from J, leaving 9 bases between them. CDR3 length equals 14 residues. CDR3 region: CASKRAANTGELFF. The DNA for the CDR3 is TGTGCCAGCAAACGTGCGGCGAACACCGGGGAGCTGTTTTTT.

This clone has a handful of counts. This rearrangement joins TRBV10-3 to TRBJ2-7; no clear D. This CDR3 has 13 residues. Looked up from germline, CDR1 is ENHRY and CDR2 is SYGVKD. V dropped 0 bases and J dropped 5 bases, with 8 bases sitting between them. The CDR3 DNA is TGTGCCATCAGTGAGTCCCTACCCCACGAGCAGTACTTC. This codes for CAISESLPHEQYF.

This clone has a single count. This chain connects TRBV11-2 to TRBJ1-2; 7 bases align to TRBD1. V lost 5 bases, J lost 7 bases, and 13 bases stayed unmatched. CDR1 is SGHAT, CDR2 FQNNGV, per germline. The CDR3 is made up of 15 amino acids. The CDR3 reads CASSEYVGRGLGYTF. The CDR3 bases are TGTGCCAGCAGCGAATACGTCGGAAGGGGGCTTGGCTACACCTTC.

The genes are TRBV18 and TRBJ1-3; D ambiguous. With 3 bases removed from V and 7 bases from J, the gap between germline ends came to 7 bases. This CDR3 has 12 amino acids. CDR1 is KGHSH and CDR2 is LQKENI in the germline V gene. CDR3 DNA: TGTGCCAGCTCACCCGAGTCGAACACCATATATTTT. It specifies CASSPESNTIYF.

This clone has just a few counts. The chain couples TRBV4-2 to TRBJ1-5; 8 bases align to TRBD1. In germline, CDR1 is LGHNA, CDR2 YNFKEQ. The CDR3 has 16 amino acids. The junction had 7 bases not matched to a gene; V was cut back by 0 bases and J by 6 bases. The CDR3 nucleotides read TGTGCCAGCAGCCAAGATTTAACAGGGGGTAGTCAGCCCCAGCATTTT. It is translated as CASSQDLTGGSQPQHF.

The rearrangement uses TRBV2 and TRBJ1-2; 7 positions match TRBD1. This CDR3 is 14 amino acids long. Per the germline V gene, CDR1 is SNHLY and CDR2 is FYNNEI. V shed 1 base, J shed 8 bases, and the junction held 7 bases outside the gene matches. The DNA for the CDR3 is TGTGCCAGCAGTGAAGGACAGGGTGTATCGGGCTACACCTTC. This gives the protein CASSEGQGVSGYTF.

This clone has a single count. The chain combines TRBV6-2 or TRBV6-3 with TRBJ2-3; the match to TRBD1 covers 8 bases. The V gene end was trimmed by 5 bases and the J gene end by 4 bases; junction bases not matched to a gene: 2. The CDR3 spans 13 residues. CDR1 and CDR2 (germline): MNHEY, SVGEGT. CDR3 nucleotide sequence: TGTGCCAGCAGTCAGGGGGCGGCAGATACGCAGTATTTT. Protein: CASSQGAADTQYF.

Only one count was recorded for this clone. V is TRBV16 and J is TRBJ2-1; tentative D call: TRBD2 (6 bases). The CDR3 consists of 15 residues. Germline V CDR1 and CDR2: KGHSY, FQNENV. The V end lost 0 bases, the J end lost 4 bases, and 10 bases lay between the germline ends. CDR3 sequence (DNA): TGTGCCAGCAGCCAATCTGGGGGGAGATACAATGAGCAGTTCTTC. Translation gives CASSQSGGRYNEQFF.

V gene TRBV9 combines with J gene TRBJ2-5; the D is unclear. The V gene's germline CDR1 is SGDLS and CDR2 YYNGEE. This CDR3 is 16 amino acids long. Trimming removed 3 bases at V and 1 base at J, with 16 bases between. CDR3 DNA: TGTGCCAGCAGCGGAGGCGGTAGTGCTTCCCAAGAGACCCAGTACTTC. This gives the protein CASSGGGSASQETQYF.

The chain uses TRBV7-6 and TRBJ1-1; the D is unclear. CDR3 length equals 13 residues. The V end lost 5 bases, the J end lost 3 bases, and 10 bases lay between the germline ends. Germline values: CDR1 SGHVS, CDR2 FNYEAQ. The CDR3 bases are TGTGCCAGCAGCCGCACTACCGACACTGAAGCTTTCTTT. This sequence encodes CASSRTTDTEAFF.

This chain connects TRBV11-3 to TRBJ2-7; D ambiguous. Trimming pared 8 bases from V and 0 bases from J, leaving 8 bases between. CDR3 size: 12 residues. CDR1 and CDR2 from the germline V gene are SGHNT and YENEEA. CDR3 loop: CASAPSSYEQYF. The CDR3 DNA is TGTGCCAGCGCTCCGAGCTCCTACGAGCAGTACTTC.

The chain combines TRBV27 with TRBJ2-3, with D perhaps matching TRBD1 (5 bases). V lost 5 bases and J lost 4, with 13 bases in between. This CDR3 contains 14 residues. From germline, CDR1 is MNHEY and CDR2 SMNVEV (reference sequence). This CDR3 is CASSLLRVSDTQYF. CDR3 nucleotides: TGTGCCAGCAGTCTACTCAGGGTTTCAGATACGCAGTATTTT.

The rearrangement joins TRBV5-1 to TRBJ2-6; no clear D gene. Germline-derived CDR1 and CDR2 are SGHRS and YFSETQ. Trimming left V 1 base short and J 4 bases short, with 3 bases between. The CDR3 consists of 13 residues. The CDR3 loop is CASSLRGANVLTF. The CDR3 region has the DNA TGCGCCAGCAGCTTGAGGGGGGCCAACGTCCTGACTTTC. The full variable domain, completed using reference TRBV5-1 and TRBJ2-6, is KAGVTQTPRYLIKTRGQQVTLSCSPISGHRSVSWYQQTPGQGLQFLFEYFSETQRNKGNFPGRFSGRQFSNSRSEMNVSTLELGDSALYLCASSLRGANVLTFGAGSRLTVL.

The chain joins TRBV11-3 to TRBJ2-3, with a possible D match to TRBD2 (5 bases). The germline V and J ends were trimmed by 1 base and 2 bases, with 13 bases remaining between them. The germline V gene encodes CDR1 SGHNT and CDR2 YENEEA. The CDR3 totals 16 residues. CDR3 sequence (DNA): TGTGCCAGCAGCTTAGGGTTAGCGCTCCCCACAGATACGCAGTATTTT. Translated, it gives CASSLGLALPTDTQYF.

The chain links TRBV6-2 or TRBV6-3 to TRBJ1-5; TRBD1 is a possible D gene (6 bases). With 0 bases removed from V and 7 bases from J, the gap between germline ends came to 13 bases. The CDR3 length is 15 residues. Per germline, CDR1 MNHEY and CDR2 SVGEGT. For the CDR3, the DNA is TGTGCCAGCAGTTACTCGGGGCAGGGGTGGCAGCCCCAGCATTTT. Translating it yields CASSYSGQGWQPQHF.

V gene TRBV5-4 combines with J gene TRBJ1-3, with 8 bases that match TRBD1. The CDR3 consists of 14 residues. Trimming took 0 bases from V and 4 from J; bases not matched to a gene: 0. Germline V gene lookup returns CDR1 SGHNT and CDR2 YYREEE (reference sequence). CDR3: CASSLAGGGNTIYF. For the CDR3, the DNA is TGTGCCAGCAGCTTGGCAGGGGGCGGAAACACCATATATTTT.

The CDR3 region has the DNA TGCGCCAGCAGCCAAGATTCCACGGGTAATCAGCCCCAGCATTTT. Amino acid sequence: CASSQDSTGNQPQHF. The rearrangement uses TRBV4-1 and TRBJ1-5, with no clear D. Germline V gene lookup returns CDR1 MGHRA and CDR2 YSYEKL. CDR3 length: 15 amino acids. V shed 0 bases and J shed 4 bases, with 10 bases lying between them.